These T cell receptor beta chains were read from a single sample in a study of T cells in Graves' hyperthyroidism and ophthalmopathy. TCRdb reanalysed the multiplex PCR reads using MiXCR and keeps one entry per CDR3 protein. Of roughly 700,000 distinct CDR3 sequences in the sample, 30% to 40% were seen once. The material sequenced was blood. The receptor set was obtained from a woman aged 40 to 50 with Graves' hyperthyroidism. CDR3s include the opening cysteine and the closing phenylalanine or tryptophan. Fields, in order: clone size, D gene, J gene, V gene, CDR3 DNA, CDR3 protein. D genes are given only for firm matches. A row's size may be missing; if present it is once, few, many or a size class.

>-|TRBD1|TRBJ1-1|TRBV10-3
TGTGCCAGCAGTTGGAATTCTCGGGACAGGGATAACACTGAGGCTTTCTTT
CASSWNSRDRDNTEAFF
>-|-|TRBJ2-7|TRBV15
TGTGCCACCAGCAGCTATACAGGGGGGGCCTACGAGCAGTACTTC
CATSSYTGGAYEQYF
>-|-|TRBJ1-3|TRBV5-5
TGTGCCAGCAGCTACGGCACTGGAAACTCCATATATTTT
CASSYGTGNSIYF
>many|TRBD2|TRBJ2-1|TRBV20-1
TGCAGTGCTAGACAGCGGGGGGGCTTGAATGAGCAGTTCTTC
CSARQRGGLNEQFF
>-|TRBD1|TRBJ1-2|TRBV7-2
TGTGCCAGCAGCCACCGGGACAGGAATCCTGGCTACACCTTC
CASSHRDRNPGYTF
>few|-|TRBJ1-1|TRBV10-3
TGTGCCAGCAGGTCTGCAGGGGTAGGTTTCTTT
CASRSAGVGFF
>-|TRBD1|TRBJ1-2|TRBV2
TGTGCCAGCAGTGAAGGGACAGGGAGCAGCTATGGCTACACCTTC
CASSEGTGSSYGYTF
>many|-|TRBJ2-5|TRBV7-8
TGTGCCAGCAGCTCCCGTCAACGAGAGACCCAGTACTTC
CASSSRQRETQYF
>-|-|TRBJ2-5|TRBV9
TGTGCCAGCAGCCGATACGGGACCCAGTACTTC
CASSRYGTQYF
>-|-|TRBJ1-2|TRBV25-1
TGTGCCAGCGTTGTTGACTTCAGCTATGGCTACACCTTC
CASVVDFSYGYTF
>many|-|TRBJ2-6|TRBV6-5
TGTGCCTCAAGGGGGGCATATGGGGCCAACGTCCTGACTTTC
CASRGAYGANVLTF
>-|-|TRBJ1-1|TRBV15
TGTGCCACCAGCAGTGAGAGGACTCTGACTTTCTTT
CATSSERTLTFF
>many|-|TRBJ1-2|TRBV5-5
TGTGCCAGCAGCCCCGACAGAGCTCTCTATGGCTACACCTTC
CASSPDRALYGYTF
>few|TRBD1|TRBJ1-1|TRBV11-3
TGTGCCAGCAGCTTAGAAGGGGGCCGATACACTGAAGCTTTCTTT
CASSLEGGRYTEAFF
>few|-|TRBJ1-6|TRBV5-4
TGCGCCAGCAGCCAAGATCTCGGGGCCGAATCTTCCTCACTCCACTTT
CASSQDLGAESSSLHF
>few|-|TRBJ1-2|TRBV19
TGTGCCAGTAACGCCCGGTTATTGAGCAGACCTAACTATGGCTACACCTTC
CASNARLLSRPNYGYTF
>-|TRBD1|TRBJ1-1|TRBV15
TGTGCCACCAGCTCCGGACAGGGGAGGAACACTGAAGCTTTCTTT
CATSSGQGRNTEAFF
>-|-|TRBJ1-4|TRBV6-5
TGTGCCAGCAGCGCCCGGGACGGTAATGAAAAACTGTTTTTT
CASSARDGNEKLFF
>-|-|TRBJ1-4|TRBV2
TGTGCCAGCAGGGTTTTGCGGGAAAAACTGTTTTTT
CASRVLREKLFF
>few|-|TRBJ1-1|TRBV20-1
TGCAGTGCTAGGAGAGGGGAGAGGACTGAAGCTTTCTTT
CSARRGERTEAFF
>-|TRBD1|TRBJ1-1|TRBV24-1
TGTGCCACCAGTGAGACAGGGCGAGATGTCGCTGAAGCTTTCTTT
CATSETGRDVAEAFF
>-|TRBD1|TRBJ2-7|TRBV7-6
TGTGCCAGCTTCCCCCTCGGAGGGACAGGGGGCCCTTCAAACGAGCAGTACTTC
CASFPLGGTGGPSNEQYF
>-|-|TRBJ1-2|TRBV20-1
TGCAGTGCTAGAGATCAAGGGACGGTCTATGGCTACACCTTC
CSARDQGTVYGYTF
>-|TRBD1|TRBJ1-1|TRBV2
TGTGCCAGCAGTCCCGAGGGACAGGGGAACACTGAAGCTTTCTTT
CASSPEGQGNTEAFF
>-|-|TRBJ2-5|TRBV28
TGTGCCAGCAGTTGGGCCTACCAAGAGACCCAGTACTTC
CASSWAYQETQYF
>-|-|TRBJ2-6|TRBV19
TGTGCCAGTAGTATAGATCCAACCTCAGGGGCTGGGGCCAACGTCCTGACTTTC
CASSIDPTSGAGANVLTF
>-|-|TRBJ1-4|TRBV6-5
TGTGCCAGCACCTCCCCTGGGGTCCATGAAAAACTGTTTTTT
CASTSPGVHEKLFF
>once|-|TRBJ2-7|TRBV18
TGTGCCAGCTCCGTAGGAGAGGGGCCTACCTACGAGCAGTACTTC
CASSVGEGPTYEQYF
>-|-|TRBJ1-2|TRBV7-9
TGTGCCAGCAGCCCTAGGTTTGAGGAGAACTATGGCTACACCTTC
CASSPRFEENYGYTF
>-|-|TRBJ2-5|TRBV29-1
TGCAGCGTTGGAGAGCTGTATCTGGAGACCCAGTACTTC
CSVGELYLETQYF
>few|-|TRBJ1-5|TRBV7-2
TGTGCCAGCAGTGATACGGCCTGGGGAAGTGATCAGCCCCAGCATTTT
CASSDTAWGSDQPQHF
>many|-|TRBJ1-6|TRBV9
TGTGCCAGCAGCCCCCGGACAGCTGATAATTCACCCCTCCACTTT
CASSPRTADNSPLHF
>few|TRBD1|TRBJ1-1|TRBV7-2
TGTGCCAGCAGTTCCAGTCCCGGGACAGCCCTGAACACTGAAGCTTTCTTT
CASSSSPGTALNTEAFF
>few|-|TRBJ1-2|TRBV6-2/TRBV6-3
TGTGCCAGCAGTTACGAGGGGTCCTATGGCTACACCTTC
CASSYEGSYGYTF
>few|-|TRBJ1-2|TRBV12-3/TRBV12-4
TGTGCCAGCAGCCGCGAACAGTCTAACTATGGCTACACCTTC
CASSREQSNYGYTF
>-|-|TRBJ1-2|TRBV7-2
TGTGCCAGCAGCCCCCGGGGGCTTGGCTACACCTTC
CASSPRGLGYTF
>-|TRBD1|TRBJ1-2|TRBV4-3
TGCGCCAGCAGCCAAGATTGGGGACAGAACTATGGCTACACCTTC
CASSQDWGQNYGYTF
>once|TRBD1|TRBJ2-7|TRBV7-8
TGTGCCAGCAGCGACTCGACAGGGGCGTACTACGAGCAGTACTTC
CASSDSTGAYYEQYF
>many|-|TRBJ1-2|TRBV10-3
TGTGCCATCAGTGAGCAGCAGCGATATGGCTACACCTTC
CAISEQQRYGYTF
>once|TRBD1|TRBJ2-5|TRBV5-4
TGTGCCAGCAGCTCTCGACAGGGGCAAGGGACCCAGTACTTC
CASSSRQGQGTQYF
>few|-|TRBJ1-1|TRBV29-1
TGCAGCGAGAGAACAACTTCGGGCACTGAAGCTTTCTTT
CSERTTSGTEAFF
>few|-|TRBJ2-5|TRBV24-1
TGTGCCACCAGTGAGTCATTGACAGGAGACGGGAGCGAGGGGTCGGAGACCCAGTACTTC
CATSESLTGDGSEGSETQYF
>-|-|TRBJ1-1|TRBV6-6
TGTGCCAGCAGTTTATCGACCCTGACAACGGTTTTGAACACTGAAGCTTTCTTT
CASSLSTLTTVLNTEAFF
>many|-|TRBJ2-7|TRBV10-3
TGTGCCATCAGTAGGGGGACCACTCCGGGGGAGCAGTACTTC
CAISRGTTPGEQYF
>many|TRBD1|TRBJ1-1|TRBV12-3/TRBV12-4
TGTGCCAGCAGTTTTTCTTGGGGACAGGGGGACACTGAAGCTTTCTTT
CASSFSWGQGDTEAFF
>many|-|TRBJ1-6|TRBV7-2
TGTGCCAGCAGCGACAAGGCCCATTCACCCCTCCACTTT
CASSDKAHSPLHF
>-|-|TRBJ2-5|TRBV7-2
TGTGCCAGCAGCCGAACAGGGGTAGCGGGAGAGACCCAGTACTTC
CASSRTGVAGETQYF
>-|-|TRBJ2-1|TRBV20-1
TGCAGTGCTGGAGATTACAATGAGCACTTCTTC
CSAGDYNEHFF
>many|-|TRBJ2-7|TRBV29-1
TGCAGCGTTGGCGGGGACTCCTACGAGCAGTACTTC
CSVGGDSYEQYF
>few|-|TRBJ1-1|TRBV4-3
TGCGCCAGCAGCCAAATGGGAGGGCGAGCTTTCTTT
CASSQMGGRAFF
>once|-|TRBJ2-6|TRBV10-3
TGTGCCATCAGTGAATCAAAGACGGACAAGGGCACTGAAGCTTTC
CAISESKTDKGTEAF
>-|TRBD1|TRBJ2-2|TRBV7-6
TGTGCCAGCAGCTTCACAGGGGAAGTCGGGGAGCTGTTTTTT
CASSFTGEVGELFF
>-|-|TRBJ1-1|TRBV6-5
TGTGCCAGCAGTTACAGGGGCCTGAGGACTGAAGCTTTCTTT
CASSYRGLRTEAFF
>-|-|TRBJ1-5|TRBV10-2
TGCGCCAGCAGTGAGAGAGCGGGAGGGGATCGACAGCCCCAGCATTTT
CASSERAGGDRQPQHF
>many|-|TRBJ1-1|TRBV6-5
TGTGCCAGCAGTTATTTGGGGAACACTGAAGCTTTCTTT
CASSYLGNTEAFF
>many|-|TRBJ1-1|TRBV15
TGTGCCACCAGCAGAGGAACAGGTGCTAACACTGAAGCTTTCTTT
CATSRGTGANTEAFF
>-|-|TRBJ2-7|TRBV29-1
TGCAGCGTTGGCCCCAAATGGAGGATCTACGAGCAGTACTTC
CSVGPKWRIYEQYF